The 26 T cell receptor beta chains below come from one sample, sequenced in a study of shared clonotypes between healthy human individuals. TCRdb's copy holds only in-frame clones and misses some; the assay was immunoSEQ multiplex PCR. The sample includes fewer than 1.4 million clones, about 84% of them seen just once. Sequencing used memory CD4+ T cells from PBMCs. Specified subset: CD45RA-negative fraction. These receptors were collected from a young man in good health. Some clones in this sample may be carry-over from other donors' samples.

The V call is TRBV28, the J call TRBJ2-7; TRBD1 aligns across 7 bases. CDR1 MDHEN and CDR2 SYDVKM come from the germline V gene. V lost 5 bases and J lost 6; bases outside the gene matches: 7. The CDR3 consists of 13 residues. In DNA, the CDR3 is TGTGCCAGCAGTCCGGGACAGACTCTCGAGCAGTACTTC. It specifies CASSPGQTLEQYF.

Comments on this clone: Other DNA sequences in the sample encode the same CDR3. The CDR3 DNA sequence: TGTGCCAGCTCACCCGGTCAAGAGACCCAGTACTTC. Translation: CASSPGQETQYF. This sequence joins TRBV18 and TRBJ2-5; no clear D. CDR1 is KGHSH, CDR2 LQKENI, per germline. The CDR3 extends over 12 amino acids. V was clipped by 3 bases and J by 2 bases, with 4 bases between them.

Of note for this clone: Relative to the germline gene, one junction end is altered; a read error may explain this. The chain links TRBV5-6 to TRBJ2-5, with D possibly matching TRBD1 (6 bases). With the DNA end fitting TRBJ2-7 better, the J assignment may be wrong. CDR1 and CDR2 from the germline V gene are SGHDT and YYEEEE. The CDR3 consists of 14 residues. The CDR3 coding sequence is TGTGCCAGCAGCTTCGACAGGCTCTCCCACGAGCAGTACTTC. It encodes CASSFDRLSHEQYF.

The rearrangement joins TRBV25-1 to TRBJ1-2; D unresolved. V lost 6 bases and J lost 4, with 18 bases in between. The CDR3 loop spans 15 amino acids. Germline values: CDR1 MGHDK, CDR2 SYGVNS. The CDR3 nucleotides read TGTGCCAGCAGACCAAACGTGGGGATCGGCTATGGCTACACCTTC. Translating gives CASRPNVGIGYGYTF.

This clone was recorded at least ten times. Other nucleotide sequences from this sample produce the same CDR3. The chain uses TRBV7-2 and TRBJ1-5; TRBD1 aligns across 11 bases. V dropped 4 bases and J dropped 7; count of bases not matched to a gene: 0. The germline gives CDR1 SGHTA, CDR2 FQGNSA. The CDR3 extends over 13 amino acids. CDR3 sequence: CASSWDRGQPQHF. The DNA for the CDR3 is TGTGCCAGCAGCTGGGACAGGGGGCAGCCCCAGCATTTT.

This chain joins TRBV28 and TRBJ2-2; 7 nucleotides align to TRBD2. V shed 2 bases and J 1 base; nucleotides not matched to a gene: 7. The CDR3 is made up of 17 amino acids. Looked up from germline, CDR1 is MDHEN and CDR2 is SYDVKM. The CDR3 reads CASSLPWTGGNTGELFF. As DNA, the CDR3 is TGTGCCAGCAGTTTACCTTGGACGGGAGGGAACACCGGGGAGCTGTTTTTT. Looking up the rest from reference TRBV28 and TRBJ2-2 gives the full variable domain: DVKVTQSSRYLVKRTGEKVFLECVQDMDHENMFWYRQDPGLGLRLIYFSYDVKMKEKGDIPEGYSVSREKKERFSLILESASTNQTSMYLCASSLPWTGGNTGELFFGEGSRLTVL.

This clone turned up a few times. The identical CDR3 is also encoded by other nucleotide sequences in the sample. This rearrangement joins TRBV5-1 to TRBJ2-2; 10 bases line up with TRBD2. V was clipped by 1 base and J by 2 bases; unmatched bases: 2. The germline V gene has CDR1 SGHRS and CDR2 YFSETQ. This CDR3 has 16 residues. In DNA, the CDR3 is TGCGCCAGCAGCTTGTTAGCGGGAGGAAACACCGGGGAGCTGTTTTTT. Amino acids: CASSLLAGGNTGELFF.

This clone was seen just once. The CDR3 loop reads CASSATGEGLNTEAFF. CDR3 nucleotides: TGTGCCAGCAGCGCCACAGGGGAGGGCTTGAACACTGAAGCTTTCTTT. This chain links TRBV7-9 with TRBJ1-1; 7 positions agree with TRBD1. The junction had 9 bases not matched to a gene; V was cut back by 5 bases and J by 0 bases. The germline V gene encodes CDR1 SEHNR and CDR2 FQNEAQ (reference sequence). The CDR3 loop spans 16 amino acids.

The chain employs TRBV6-5 and TRBJ2-3; TRBD2 might be the D (6 bases). V lost 2 bases and J lost 0, with 9 bases in between. The CDR3 loop spans 15 amino acids. Germline-derived CDR1 and CDR2 are MNHEY and SVGAGI. In nucleotides, the CDR3 is TGTGCCAGCAGTTACAGGACTACTAGCACAGATACGCAGTATTTT. Encoded protein: CASSYRTTSTDTQYF.

The table lists this clone with a few counts. V is TRBV29-1 and J is TRBJ1-4, with 10 nucleotides matching TRBD1. Germline V CDR1 and CDR2: SQVTM, ANQGSEA. After removal of 6 bases from V and 7 bases from J, the junction contained 8 bases not matched to a gene. The CDR3 sequence is 14 residues long. The CDR3 here is CSVSDRGLGEKLFF. CDR3 nucleotides: TGCAGCGTCTCCGACAGGGGGCTGGGTGAAAAACTGTTTTTT.

This clone showed up just a few times. This chain links TRBV19 with TRBJ1-2; 8 bases fit TRBD1. The CDR3 consists of 13 residues. J was trimmed by 8 bases and V by 4 bases; bases with no gene match: 6. Per the germline V gene, CDR1 is LNHDA and CDR2 is SQIVND (reference sequence). The chain's CDR3 is CASSKGQAGGYTF. CDR3 DNA sequence: TGTGCCAGTAGTAAGGGACAGGCCGGGGGCTACACCTTC.

The chain employs TRBV19 and TRBJ1-1, with 7 bases aligning to TRBD1. CDR1 and CDR2 from the germline V gene are LNHDA and SQIVND (reference sequence). The CDR3 has 13 amino acids. The V and J ends lost 7 bases and 11 bases, in that order; junction bases with no gene match: 13. In DNA form, the CDR3 reads TGTGCCAGTACCTCGACCTCCGGGACAGACGCTTTCTTT. It yields the protein CASTSTSGTDAFF.

This chain uses TRBV4-3 with TRBJ2-7; 7 nucleotides line up with TRBD1. This CDR3 comprises 15 residues. V gave up 0 bases and J gave up 5 bases; unmatched junction bases: 7. Germline V gene sequence: CDR1 LGHNA, CDR2 YSLEER. The CDR3 is CASSQEDRARDEQYF. As DNA, the CDR3 is TGCGCCAGCAGCCAAGAAGACAGGGCCCGAGACGAGCAGTACTTC.

CDR3: CASSLGVDRLQFF. Written as DNA, the CDR3 is TGCGCCAGCAGCTTAGGGGTGGACCGGTTACAGTTCTTC. The chain has TRBV5-1 and TRBJ2-1, with D tentatively TRBD1 (5 bases). V was cut by 2 bases and J by 13 bases, with 16 bases left in between. CDR3 size: 13 residues. Germline lookup yields CDR1 SGHRS and CDR2 YFSETQ.

V is TRBV6-5 and J is TRBJ2-2, with TRBD2 matching over 8 bases. Germline V gene sequence: CDR1 MNHEY, CDR2 SVGAGI. This CDR3 is built from 16 residues. J lost 4 bases, V lost 2 bases, and 6 bases had no gene match. CDR3 amino acids: CASSYLTSVVTGELFF. DNA for the CDR3: TGTGCCAGCAGTTACCTGACTAGCGTTGTCACCGGGGAGCTGTTTTTT.

The chain couples TRBV10-3 to TRBJ2-5; D unclear. Germline V gene sequence: CDR1 ENHRY, CDR2 SYGVKD. The CDR3 runs to 12 residues. V lost 4 bases and J 3 bases, leaving 6 bases between the germline ends. The CDR3 nucleotides are TGTGCCATCAGTGCCGCTGAAGAGACCCAGTACTTC. This encodes CAISAAEETQYF.

The chain is built from TRBV14 and TRBJ2-2; possible D gene TRBD2, 7 bases. Trimming pared 1 base from V and 5 bases from J, leaving 14 bases between. The CDR3 contains 16 residues. Germline CDR1 reads SGHDN; CDR2 reads FVKESK. Written as DNA, the CDR3 is TGTGCCAGCAGCCAAGCCCTGGGAGGGGGGACCGGGGAGCTGTTTTTT. Amino acids: CASSQALGGGTGELFF.

V and J are TRBV11-2 and TRBJ1-1, with D hard to call. This CDR3 comprises 11 residues. V lost 3 bases and J 12 bases, leaving 11 bases between the germline ends. The germline CDR1 and CDR2 sequences are SGHAT and FQNNGV. The CDR3 DNA reads TGTGCCAGCAGCTTTCGAGGGAAGTCTTTCTTT. Protein product: CASSFRGKSFF.

The V gene is TRBV27, the J gene TRBJ1-2, with D tentatively TRBD1 (5 bases). V was trimmed by 2 bases and J by 7 bases, leaving 17 bases between them. The CDR3 sequence is 15 residues long. CDR1 and CDR2 (germline): MNHEY, SMNVEV (reference sequence). The CDR3 here is CASSLTGTARPGYTF. DNA of the CDR3: TGTGCCAGCAGTTTAACCGGGACGGCCCGGCCTGGCTACACCTTC.

The CDR3 spells CASSVPPGLAGGPETQYF. DNA for the CDR3: TGTGCCAGTAGTGTCCCTCCGGGACTAGCGGGAGGTCCAGAGACCCAGTACTTC. The chain is built from TRBV19 and TRBJ2-5; 15 nucleotides line up with TRBD2. The CDR3 extends over 18 amino acids. CDR1 is LNHDA and CDR2 is SQIVND in the germline V gene (reference sequence). V shed 5 bases, J shed 4 bases, and the junction held 11 bases outside the gene matches.

There are a few counts of this clone. V is TRBV5-4 and J is TRBJ2-4; no firm D call. There are 13 residues in the CDR3. V was cut by 4 bases and J by 9 bases, with 14 bases left in between. Germline-derived CDR1 and CDR2 are SGHNT and YYREEE (reference sequence). Here the CDR3 DNA reads TGTGCCAGCAGCGGAAGGGCCGGTGGCATTCAGTACTTC. This sequence encodes CASSGRAGGIQYF.

This clone showed up many times. This sequence joins TRBV7-8 and TRBJ2-7; the D gene could be TRBD1 or TRBD2 (5 bases each). CDR3 length: 18 residues. V lost 4 bases to trimming and J lost 7 bases, with 29 bases between them. The V gene's germline CDR1 is SGHVS and CDR2 FQNEAQ. CDR3 amino acids: CASSSPLTADQPPGEQYF. CDR3 sequence (DNA): TGTGCCAGCAGCTCACCTCTGACAGCCGACCAGCCCCCGGGGGAGCAGTACTTC.

This clone occurred many times. V usage is TRBV7-9 and J usage is TRBJ2-3, with 9 bases lining up with TRBD2. V lost 2 bases to trimming and J lost 8 bases; unmatched junction nucleotides: 17. Germline CDR1 reads SEHNR; CDR2 reads FQNEAQ (reference sequence). This CDR3 has 18 residues. The CDR3 spells CASSLQSWLAGRGGTQYF. Here the CDR3 DNA reads TGTGCCAGCAGCTTACAGTCGTGGCTAGCGGGAAGAGGCGGTACGCAGTATTTT.

The chain recombines TRBV7-2 with TRBJ1-4; a possible D gene is TRBD1 (5 bases). V was trimmed by 6 bases and J by 1 base, leaving 12 bases between them. The CDR3 runs 15 residues. CDR1 and CDR2 from the germline V gene are SGHTA and FQGNSA. The CDR3 sequence is CASSRGQGTNEKLFF. As DNA, the CDR3 is TGTGCCAGCAGTCGTGGCCAGGGAACTAATGAAAAACTGTTTTTT.

The chain couples TRBV28 to TRBJ2-1; unclear D gene. Trimming stripped 5 bases from V and 6 bases from J, with 8 bases between. Germline V gives CDR1 MDHEN, CDR2 SYDVKM. The CDR3 contains 12 residues. CDR3 region: CASSPSLNEQFF. Here the CDR3 DNA reads TGTGCCAGCAGTCCCAGCCTCAATGAGCAGTTCTTC.

V gene TRBV27 combines with J gene TRBJ2-1; the D gene is possibly TRBD2 (6 bases). V lost 4 bases to trimming and J lost 3 bases, with 16 bases between them. From germline, CDR1 is MNHEY and CDR2 SMNVEV (reference sequence). CDR3 length: 16 amino acids. In nucleotides, the CDR3 is TGTGCCAGCAGTTCAAGGACTACCCCATACTACAATGAGCAGTTCTTC. Translation: CASSSRTTPYYNEQFF.